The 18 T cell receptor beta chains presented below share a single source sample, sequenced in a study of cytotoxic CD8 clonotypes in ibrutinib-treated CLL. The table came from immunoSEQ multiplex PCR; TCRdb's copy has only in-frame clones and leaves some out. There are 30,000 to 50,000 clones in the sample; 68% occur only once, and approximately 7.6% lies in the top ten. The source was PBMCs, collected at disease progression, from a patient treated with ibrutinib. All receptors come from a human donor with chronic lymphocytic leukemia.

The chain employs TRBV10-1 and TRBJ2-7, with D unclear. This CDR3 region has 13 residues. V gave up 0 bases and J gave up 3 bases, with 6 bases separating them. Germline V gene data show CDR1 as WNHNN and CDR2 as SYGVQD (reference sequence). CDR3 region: CASSESLIYEQYF. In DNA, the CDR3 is TGCGCCAGCAGTGAGTCCCTTATCTACGAGCAGTACTTC.

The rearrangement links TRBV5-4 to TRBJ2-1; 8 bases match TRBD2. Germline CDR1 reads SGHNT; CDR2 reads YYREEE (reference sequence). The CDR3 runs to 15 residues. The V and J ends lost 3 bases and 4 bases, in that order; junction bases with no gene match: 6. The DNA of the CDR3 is TGTGCCAGCAGCTCCGGGACTAGAAGATACAATGAGCAGTTCTTC. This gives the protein CASSSGTRRYNEQFF.

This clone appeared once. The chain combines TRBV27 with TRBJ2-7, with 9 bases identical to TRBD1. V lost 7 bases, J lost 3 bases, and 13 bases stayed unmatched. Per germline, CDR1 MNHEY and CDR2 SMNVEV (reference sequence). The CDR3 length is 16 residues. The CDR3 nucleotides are TGTGCCAGCATCGCCCCGATTGGGACAGGGATCTACGAGCAGTACTTC. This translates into CASIAPIGTGIYEQYF.

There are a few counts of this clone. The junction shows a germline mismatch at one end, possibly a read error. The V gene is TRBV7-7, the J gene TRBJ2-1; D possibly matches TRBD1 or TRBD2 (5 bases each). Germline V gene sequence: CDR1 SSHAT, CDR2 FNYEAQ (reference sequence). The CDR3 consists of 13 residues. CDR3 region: CASSLAGSNEQFF. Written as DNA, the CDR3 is TGTGCTAGCAGCTTAGCAGGGAGTAACGAGCAGTTCTTC.

The CDR3 loop reads CASSIEGPGQGQPQHF. CDR3 DNA sequence: TGTGCCAGTAGTATAGAGGGGCCGGGACAGGGCCAGCCCCAGCATTTT. The rearrangement joins TRBV19 to TRBJ1-5, with TRBD1 matching 9 bases. The length of the CDR3 is 16 residues. V gave up 0 bases and J gave up 7 bases; unmatched junction bases: 7. Germline CDR1 and CDR2: LNHDA and SQIVND (reference sequence). Supplemented by reference TRBV19 and TRBJ1-5, the full variable domain reads DGGITQSPKYLFRKEGQNVTLSCEQNLNHDAMYWYRQDPGQGLRLIYYSQIVNDFQKGDIAEGYSVSREKKESFPLTVTSAQKNPTAFYLCASSIEGPGQGQPQHFGDGTRLSIL.

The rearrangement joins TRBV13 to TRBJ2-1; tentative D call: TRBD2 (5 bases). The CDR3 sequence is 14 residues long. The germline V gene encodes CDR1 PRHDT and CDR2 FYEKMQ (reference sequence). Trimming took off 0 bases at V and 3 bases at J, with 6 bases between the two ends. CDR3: CASSLGGDYNEQFF. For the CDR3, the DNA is TGTGCCAGCAGCTTAGGCGGGGACTACAATGAGCAGTTCTTC.

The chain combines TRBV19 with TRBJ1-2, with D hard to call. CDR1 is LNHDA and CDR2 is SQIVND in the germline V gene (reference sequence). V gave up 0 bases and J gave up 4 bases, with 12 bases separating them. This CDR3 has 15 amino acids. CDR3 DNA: TGTGCCAGTAGTATAGATCGTCAGGTATCCTATGGCTACACCTTC. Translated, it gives CASSIDRQVSYGYTF. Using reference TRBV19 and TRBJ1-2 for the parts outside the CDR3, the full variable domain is DGGITQSPKYLFRKEGQNVTLSCEQNLNHDAMYWYRQDPGQGLRLIYYSQIVNDFQKGDIAEGYSVSREKKESFPLTVTSAQKNPTAFYLCASSIDRQVSYGYTFGSGTRLTVV.

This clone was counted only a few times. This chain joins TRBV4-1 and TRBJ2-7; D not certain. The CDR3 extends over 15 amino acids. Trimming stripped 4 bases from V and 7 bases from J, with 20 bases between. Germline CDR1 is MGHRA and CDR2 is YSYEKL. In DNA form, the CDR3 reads TGCGCCAGCAGCCCTGGACGCCAATCTACGATGGAGCAGTACTTC. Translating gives CASSPGRQSTMEQYF.

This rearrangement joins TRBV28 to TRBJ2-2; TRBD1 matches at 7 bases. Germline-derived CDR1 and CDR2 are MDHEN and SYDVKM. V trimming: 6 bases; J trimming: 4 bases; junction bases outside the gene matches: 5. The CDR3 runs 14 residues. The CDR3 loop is CASSRQGGTGELFF. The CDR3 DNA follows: TGTGCCAGCAGCCGACAGGGCGGCACCGGGGAGCTGTTTTTT.

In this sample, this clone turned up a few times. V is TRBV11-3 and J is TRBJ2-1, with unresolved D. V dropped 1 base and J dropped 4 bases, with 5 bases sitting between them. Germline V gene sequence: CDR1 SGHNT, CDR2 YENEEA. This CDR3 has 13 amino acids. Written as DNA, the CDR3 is TGTGCCAGCAGCTTAGGTCCTTACAATGAGCAGTTCTTC. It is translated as CASSLGPYNEQFF.

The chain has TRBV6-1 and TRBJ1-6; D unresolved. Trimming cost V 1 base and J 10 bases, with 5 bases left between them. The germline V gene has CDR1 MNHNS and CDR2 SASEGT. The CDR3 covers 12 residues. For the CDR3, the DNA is TGTGCCAGCAGTGAAGGTGCATCACCCCTCCACTTT. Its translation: CASSEGASPLHF.

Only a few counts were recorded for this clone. CDR3 bases: TGTGCCAGCAGTGAATATATAAACTTCAGCTCCTACGAGCAGTACTTC. Residues: CASSEYINFSSYEQYF. This sequence joins TRBV2 and TRBJ2-7; D unclear. The CDR3 is made up of 16 amino acids. V lost 2 bases and J lost 0, with 14 bases in between. CDR1 and CDR2 from the germline V gene are SNHLY and FYNNEI.

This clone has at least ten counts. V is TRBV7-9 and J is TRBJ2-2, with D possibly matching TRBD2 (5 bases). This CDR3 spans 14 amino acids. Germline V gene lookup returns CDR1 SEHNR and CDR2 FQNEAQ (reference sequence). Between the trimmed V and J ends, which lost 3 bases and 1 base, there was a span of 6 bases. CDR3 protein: CASSFGLNTGELFF. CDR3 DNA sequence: TGTGCCAGCAGCTTCGGACTGAACACCGGGGAGCTGTTTTTT.

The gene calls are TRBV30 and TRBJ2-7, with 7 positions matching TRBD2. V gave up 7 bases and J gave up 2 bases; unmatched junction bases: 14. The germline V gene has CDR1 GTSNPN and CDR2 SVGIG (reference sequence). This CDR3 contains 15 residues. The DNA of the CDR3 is TGTGCCTCCGGGGAGGGTGGGCGCCTTGCCTACGAGCAGTACTTC. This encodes CASGEGGRLAYEQYF. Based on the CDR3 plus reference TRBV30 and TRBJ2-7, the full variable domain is SQTIHQWPATLVQPVGSPLSLECTVEGTSNPNLYWYRQAAGRGLQLLFYSVGIGQISSEVPQNLSASRPQDRQFILSSKKLLLSDSGFYLCASGEGGRLAYEQYFGPGTRLTVT.

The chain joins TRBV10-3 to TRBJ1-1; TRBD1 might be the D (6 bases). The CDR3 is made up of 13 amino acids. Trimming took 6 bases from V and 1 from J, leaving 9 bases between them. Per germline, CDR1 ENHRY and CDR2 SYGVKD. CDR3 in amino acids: CAIRQGPNTEAFF. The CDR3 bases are TGTGCCATCAGGCAGGGGCCGAACACTGAAGCTTTCTTT.

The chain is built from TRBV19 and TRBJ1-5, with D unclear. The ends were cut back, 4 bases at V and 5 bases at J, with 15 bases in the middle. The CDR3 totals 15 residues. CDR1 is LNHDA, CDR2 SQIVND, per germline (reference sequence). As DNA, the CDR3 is TGTGCCAGTAGTACACCGGAGGGCCCTTATCAGCCCCAGCATTTT. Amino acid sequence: CASSTPEGPYQPQHF.

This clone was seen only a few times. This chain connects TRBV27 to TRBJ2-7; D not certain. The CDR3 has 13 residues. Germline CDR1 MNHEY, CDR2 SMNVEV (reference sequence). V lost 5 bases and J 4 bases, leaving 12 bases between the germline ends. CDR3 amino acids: CASSRDLRYEQYF. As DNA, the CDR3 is TGTGCCAGCAGTCGCGACCTTCGATACGAGCAGTACTTC.

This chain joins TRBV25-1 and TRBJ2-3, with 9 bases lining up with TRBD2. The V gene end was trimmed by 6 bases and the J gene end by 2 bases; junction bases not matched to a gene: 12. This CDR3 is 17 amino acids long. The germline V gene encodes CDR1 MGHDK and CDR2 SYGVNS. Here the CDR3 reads CASSKTSGVTSTDTQYF. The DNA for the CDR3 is TGTGCCAGCAGCAAGACTAGCGGAGTTACTTCCACAGATACGCAGTATTTT.